The sequence of this T cell receptor (beta chain) was determined in a study of neurological immune-mediated disorders. The V gene's germline CDR1 is SGHDN and CDR2 FVKESK. V lost 2 bases and J lost 8; bases outside the gene matches: 3. The CDR3 has 15 residues. There are many counts of this clonotype. The sorted libraries drew on over 900,000 T cells that were CD4+ or CD8+. Every sequencing run gave over 170 million TCR-beta sequences, taken from 15-18 subjects. TCRdb used MiXCR to reprocess the 5' RACE reads, holding one entry per CDR3 protein. The sample consists of tens of thousands of distinct CDR3 sequences, more than 4.5% of them appearing once.

This receptor was identified in a man aged 18-30 years in good health. Sample: CD4+ T cells from blood. The V call is TRBV14, the J call TRBJ1-4; 12 nucleotides agree with TRBD1. The CDR3 bases are TGTGCCAGCAGCCAAATGGGACAGGGGGCGGAAAAACTGTTTTTT. It codes for CASSQMGQGAEKLFF.